A selection of T cell receptor beta chains follows, all from one sample in a study of vaccination and CD4 T cells after COVID-19. These receptors have no identified antigens. TCRdb re-called the PCR reads through MiXCR, storing one row per CDR3 protein. The sample lists about 19,000 distinct CDR3 sequences, roughly 55% occurring once. Sequenced input: CD4+ T cells from blood, cultured in vitro. Receptor source: a human donor who had recovered from COVID-19. Each CDR3 is given with its conserved first and last residue. The D gene is left open where the match is weak. Size tells how often a clone was seen (once, few, many) or the class of an expanded clone, and some rows leave it out.

.,.,12,TRBJ1-2,TRBV2,TGTGCCAGCAGTGAACAGGCTGGAGGCTACACCTTC,CASSEQAGGYTF
TRBD2,.,16,TRBJ2-2,TRBV20-1,TGCAGTGTTATAAAGGGCGGGAGGGCCGAGGCCGGGGAGCTGTTTTTT,CSVIKGGRAEAGELFF
.,.,13,TRBJ1-2,TRBV5-1,TGCGCCAGCAGCTTCGGGGCAAACTATGGCTACACCTTC,CASSFGANYGYTF
.,.,13,TRBJ1-5,TRBV2,TGTGCCAGCAGTCTACAGGGAAATCAGCCCCAGCATTTT,CASSLQGNQPQHF
.,few,15,TRBJ1-1,TRBV27,TGTGCCAGCAGTTTAGAGGGCAGGCTGGGCACTGAAGCTTTCTTT,CASSLEGRLGTEAFF
TRBD2,.,15,TRBJ2-1,TRBV7-2,TGTGCCAGCAGACAACTACTAGCGCATTCAGCTGAGCAGTTCTTC,CASRQLLAHSAEQFF
.,.,13,TRBJ1-1,TRBV5-1,TGCGCCAGCAGCTCGGACAAGAACACTGAAGCTTTCTTT,CASSSDKNTEAFF
TRBD2,.,16,TRBJ2-2,TRBV5-1,TGCGCCAGCAGCTTGGCGGCGGGAGGGGACACCGGGGAGCTGTTTTTT,CASSLAAGGDTGELFF
.,.,14,TRBJ1-2,TRBV7-9,TGTGCCAGCAGCCACGCCCAGAAAAACTATGGCTACACCTTC,CASSHAQKNYGYTF
.,.,13,TRBJ2-7,TRBV20-1,TGCAGTGCTGGAGGGCTAAGCTCCTACGAGCAGTACTTC,CSAGGLSSYEQYF
TRBD2,.,17,TRBJ2-2,TRBV27,TGTGCCAGCACCCTCCAGATCGCGGGAGGCCGCTCCGGGGAGCTGTTTTTT,CASTLQIAGGRSGELFF
.,.,15,TRBJ2-1,TRBV11-2,TGTGCCAGCAGGCCTCCACAACCGACTTACAATGAGCAGTTCTTC,CASRPPQPTYNEQFF
TRBD2,.,14,TRBJ2-3,TRBV19,TGTGCCAGTAGACGGGAGGGCCAAAAAGATACGCAGTATTTT,CASRREGQKDTQYF
.,.,13,TRBJ1-1,TRBV7-3,TGTGCCAGCAGCTTTCGGACCTTGGGTGAAGCTTTCTTT,CASSFRTLGEAFF
.,.,14,TRBJ1-4,TRBV12-3/TRBV12-4,TGTGCCAGCAGTTTCACAGGTCGAAATGAAAAACTGTTTTTT,CASSFTGRNEKLFF
TRBD1,few,15,TRBJ2-7,TRBV11-2,TGTGCCAGCAGCCGCGGTCTGGGACAGGGCTACGAGCAGTACTTC,CASSRGLGQGYEQYF
.,.,14,TRBJ2-1,TRBV24-1,TGTGCCACCGCCCTAGCGCCCTCCTACAATGAGCAGTTCTTC,CATALAPSYNEQFF
TRBD2,few,15,TRBJ2-1,TRBV27,TGTGCCAGCAGTAGACTAGCGGGAGGCGGGGGTGAGCAGTTCTTC,CASSRLAGGGGEQFF
.,.,12,TRBJ2-1,TRBV11-2,TGTGCCAGCAGCTTAGAGGTCCATGAGCAGTTCTTC,CASSLEVHEQFF
.,.,14,TRBJ2-5,TRBV5-1,TGCGCCAGCAGCTTCCGGGACCACCAAGAGACCCAGTACTTC,CASSFRDHQETQYF
.,few,15,TRBJ2-7,TRBV19,TGTGCCAGTAGTATGGTTTCAGGGGAGGCCCACGAGCAGTACTTC,CASSMVSGEAHEQYF
TRBD1,.,16,TRBJ2-3,TRBV24-1,TGTGCCACCAGTGTCACCGGGACAGCCTACACAGATACGCAGTATTTT,CATSVTGTAYTDTQYF
.,.,11,TRBJ1-1,TRBV6-1,TGTGCCAGCAGACTCGGGACAGAAGCTTTCTTT,CASRLGTEAFF
.,few,15,TRBJ1-6,TRBV27,TGTGCCAGCAGTTTATCGTCCGGGAACAATTCACCCCTCCACTTT,CASSLSSGNNSPLHF
TRBD2,few,17,TRBJ2-1,TRBV7-8,TGTGCCAGCAGCTCCCCCCTAGCGGGAGGGGTGTACAATGAGCAGTTCTTC,CASSSPLAGGVYNEQFF
.,.,19,TRBJ1-4,TRBV7-2,TGTGCCAGCAGCCTCCAGAATACAGGGTTCTCCCTCATCAATGAAAAACTGTTTTTT,CASSLQNTGFSLINEKLFF
.,.,12,TRBJ2-5,TRBV7-2,TGTGCCAGCAGCTTAGCCAGGGAGACCCAGTACTTC,CASSLARETQYF
TRBD2,.,19,TRBJ2-1,TRBV20-1,TGCAGTGCTAGAGTGCCTAGCGGGAGGGCCGGGGGCGTCTACAATGAGCAGTTCTTC,CSARVPSGRAGGVYNEQFF
.,.,13,TRBJ2-1,TRBV6-4,TGTGCCAGCAGTGGCGAACTAGCATGGGAGCAGTTCTTC,CASSGELAWEQFF
.,.,13,TRBJ1-1,TRBV7-9,TGTGCCAGCAGCTTTGGGACAAGCCCTACTACTTTCTTT,CASSFGTSPTTFF
TRBD2,few,14,TRBJ2-7,TRBV20-1,TGCAGTGCTGATAGCGGGAGGTCTAGCGACGAGCAGTACTTC,CSADSGRSSDEQYF
.,.,18,TRBJ1-3,TRBV6-5,TGTGCCAGCAGTTACTCGAGCGGCAGCGGACCTCGCGGGGGCACCATATATTTT,CASSYSSGSGPRGGTIYF
TRBD1,.,14,TRBJ1-6,TRBV18,TGTGCCAGCTCGCCAGACAGGGATAATTCACCCCTCCACTTT,CASSPDRDNSPLHF
.,.,14,TRBJ1-1,TRBV12-3/TRBV12-4,TGTGCCAGCACCCGGGACGGACAGAACACTGAAGCTTTCTTT,CASTRDGQNTEAFF
.,.,13,TRBJ1-3,TRBV28,TGTGCCAGCAGGGACATGGGAGGAAACACCATATATTTT,CASRDMGGNTIYF
.,.,13,TRBJ2-6,TRBV6-1,TGTGCCAGCCTGTTCTCTGGGGCCAACGTCCTGACTTTC,CASLFSGANVLTF
.,.,13,TRBJ2-3,TRBV23-1,TGCGCCAGCATCCGGTGGGGCACAGATACGCAGTATTTT,CASIRWGTDTQYF
TRBD1,few,15,TRBJ2-7,TRBV27,TGTGCCAGCAGATCCACCGGGACAGGGGGTTTTGAGCAGTACTTC,CASRSTGTGGFEQYF
.,.,13,TRBJ1-1,TRBV18,TGTGCCAGCTCACCAGAGTCAGGGTTTGAGGCTTTCTTT,CASSPESGFEAFF
TRBD1,.,15,TRBJ1-2,TRBV20-1,TGCAGTGCTAGAGCTGCCGGGACAGGGGCCTATGGCTACACCTTC,CSARAAGTGAYGYTF
.,few,11,TRBJ1-2,TRBV6-1,TGTGCCAGCAGTCGTGGTTTAGGCTACACCTTC,CASSRGLGYTF
TRBD2,.,14,TRBJ2-1,TRBV7-8,TGTGCCAGCAGCTCGGGACTAGCGATCAATGAGCAGTTCTTC,CASSSGLAINEQFF
.,once,14,TRBJ2-3,TRBV6-4,TGTGCCAGCAGTGCAGGGGACGGCACAGATACGCAGTATTTT,CASSAGDGTDTQYF
.,once,15,TRBJ1-5,TRBV12-3/TRBV12-4,TGTGCCAGCACTTCGGGACGGTCCTACAATCAGCCCCAGCATTTT,CASTSGRSYNQPQHF
.,.,14,TRBJ1-1,TRBV20-1,TGCAGTGCTAGTTGGGGGGGCGGGAGCACTGAAGCTTTCTTT,CSASWGGGSTEAFF
TRBD2,.,16,TRBJ2-1,TRBV6-2/TRBV6-3,TGTGCCAGCAGTAACGGGGAGGCTAGCGGAAACAATGAGCAGTTCTTC,CASSNGEASGNNEQFF
TRBD1,medium-sized,17,TRBJ1-2,TRBV28,TGTGCCAGCAGTTTTGAGGGACAGGGTCAGATAAACTATGGCTACACCTTC,CASSFEGQGQINYGYTF
TRBD1,.,15,TRBJ2-5,TRBV4-3,TGCGCCAGCAGCCAAATGACAGGGCAGTGGGAGACCCAGTACTTC,CASSQMTGQWETQYF
TRBD1,few,15,TRBJ1-1,TRBV24-1,TGTGCCACCAGTGAGTCCAGGGGGCGCGACACTGAAGCTTTCTTT,CATSESRGRDTEAFF
TRBD2,.,15,TRBJ2-5,TRBV7-3,TGTGCCAGCAGCTTAAAGATAGCGGGACAAGAGACCCAGTACTTC,CASSLKIAGQETQYF
.,.,17,TRBJ1-5,TRBV10-3,TGTGCCATCAGTGAGTCGTCCGGGTGGGTAAGCAATCAGCCCCAGCATTTT,CAISESSGWVSNQPQHF
TRBD2,.,18,TRBJ2-5,TRBV28,TGTGCCAGCAGTTCTCCGGGACTAGCGGAAGGAGGGGGTGAGACCCAGTACTTC,CASSSPGLAEGGGETQYF
.,.,13,TRBJ1-5,TRBV7-2,TGTGCCAGCAGCTTATTGGGGCATCAGCCCCAGCATTTT,CASSLLGHQPQHF
.,.,14,TRBJ1-1,TRBV12-3/TRBV12-4,TGTGCCAGCAGTTTTTTCCGGATGAACACTGAAGCTTTCTTT,CASSFFRMNTEAFF
.,.,14,TRBJ1-2,TRBV10-3,TGTGCCATCAGTGCGAGGGGTGGTGACTATGGCTACACCTTC,CAISARGGDYGYTF
.,.,15,TRBJ1-6,TRBV20-1,TGCAGTGCTAGGGTGGGGATAGGCTATAATTCACCCCTCCACTTT,CSARVGIGYNSPLHF
.,few,11,TRBJ2-7,TRBV7-2,TGTGCCAGCAGCTTAATGGGCGAGCAGTACTTC,CASSLMGEQYF
.,few,14,TRBJ1-2,TRBV19,TGTGCCACTTCACAGGTGGGGGGAGAATATGGCTACACCTTC,CATSQVGGEYGYTF
TRBD2,few,13,TRBJ2-5,TRBV10-3,TGTGCCATCACTAACGGGAGGGCGGAGACCCAGTACTTC,CAITNGRAETQYF
.,.,13,TRBJ1-6,TRBV30,TGTGCCTGGAGGTTGAGGGATAATTCACCCCTCCACTTT,CAWRLRDNSPLHF